This passage covers 29 T cell receptor beta chains from one sample sequenced in a study of cytomegalovirus exposure and HLA in healthy donors. The PCR had 60 Vbeta and 13 Jbeta primers. TCRdb's copy holds only in-frame clones and misses some; the assay was immunoSEQ multiplex PCR. The sample holds some 150,000 clones, approximately 75% seen once. Sequencing used PBMCs. The receptors were gathered from a male donor in good health and CMV-seronegative.

This clone has a single count. The V call is TRBV7-9, the J call TRBJ1-2; no definite D call. This CDR3 is 17 amino acids long. V was trimmed by 5 bases and J by 5 bases, leaving 24 bases between them. Germline V gene lookup returns CDR1 SEHNR and CDR2 FQNEAQ (reference sequence). The CDR3 here is CASSRLVGANGWYGYTF. Here the CDR3 DNA reads TGTGCCAGCAGCCGCCTGGTGGGCGCAAACGGCTGGTATGGCTACACCTTC.

The chain couples TRBV7-6 to TRBJ1-1; D perhaps matches TRBD1 (5 bases). The V end lost 1 base, the J end lost 4 bases, and 7 bases lay between the germline ends. The CDR3 is made up of 13 amino acids. Germline CDR1 and CDR2: SGHVS and FNYEAQ. CDR3 residues: CASSLGQTTEAFF. CDR3 nucleotides: TGTGCCAGCAGCTTAGGACAGACCACTGAAGCTTTCTTT. Full variable domain (remainder filled in from reference TRBV7-6 and TRBJ1-1): GAGVSQSPRYKVTKRGQDVALRCDPISGHVSLYWYRQALGQGPEFLTYFNYEAQQDKSGLPNDRFSAERPEGSISTLTIQRTEQRDSAMYRCASSLGQTTEAFFGQGTRLTVV.

CDR3 nucleotide sequence: TGTGCCAGCAGCGTAGCACAGGATCCTTACAATGAGCAGTTCTTC. It yields the protein CASSVAQDPYNEQFF. This chain links TRBV9 with TRBJ2-1, with a weak D call TRBD1 (5 bases). This CDR3 has 15 amino acids. V shed 0 bases and J shed 4 bases, with 11 bases lying between them. Germline CDR1 SGDLS, CDR2 YYNGEE.

V is TRBV6-5 and J is TRBJ1-6; possible D gene TRBD1, 5 bases. CDR1 and CDR2 from the germline V gene are MNHEY and SVGAGI. The CDR3 runs to 15 residues. V gave up 0 bases and J gave up 7 bases, with 10 bases separating them. CDR3 region: CASSYSRQPNSPLHF. The CDR3 nucleotides read TGTGCCAGCAGTTACTCGAGACAGCCAAATTCACCCCTCCACTTT.

In DNA, the CDR3 is TGTGCCAGCAGCCGTTCCCGCGAGGGCCCTAGCACAGATACGCAGTATTTT. It yields the protein CASSRSREGPSTDTQYF. The chain employs TRBV7-2 and TRBJ2-3; D may be TRBD2 (5 bases). The CDR3 contains 17 residues. CDR1 and CDR2 (germline): SGHTA, FQGNSA. Trimming removed 5 bases from V and 0 bases from J, with 18 bases in between.

This clone was recorded only once. The chain uses TRBV6-1 and TRBJ2-7, with 8 bases aligning to TRBD1. Germline CDR1 is MNHNS and CDR2 is SASEGT. After removal of 5 bases from V and 1 base from J, the junction contained 7 bases not matched to a gene. CDR3 length: 15 amino acids. The CDR3 DNA is TGTGCCAGCAGTACCCGGGACAGGCTATCCTACGAGCAGTACTTC. This sequence encodes CASSTRDRLSYEQYF.

The chain has TRBV7-3 and TRBJ2-3; tentative D call: TRBD1 (5 bases). CDR3 size: 13 residues. Looked up from germline, CDR1 is SGHTA and CDR2 is FQGTGA. V lost 4 bases, J lost 4 bases, and 9 bases lay in between. In DNA, the CDR3 is TGTGCCAGCAGCTCCAGGGTGGCAGATACGCAGTATTTT. This translates into CASSSRVADTQYF.

The V call is TRBV18, the J call TRBJ2-2; 9 positions agree with TRBD2. The CDR3 totals 16 residues. From germline, CDR1 is KGHSH and CDR2 LQKENI. V was clipped by 3 bases and J by 2 bases; unmatched bases: 4. This CDR3 is CASSPRTSDNTGELFF. CDR3 bases: TGTGCCAGCTCACCGAGGACTAGCGATAACACCGGGGAGCTGTTTTTT.

The chain combines TRBV21-1 with TRBJ2-7; the listed D gene, TRBD2, was not tested against the DNA. TRBV21-1 is designated a pseudogene. The CDR3 totals 20 residues. The CDR3 coding sequence is TGTGCCAGCAGCAAAGTTCCTCCAACTAGCGGGGGCCATAGCTCCTACGAGCAGTACTTC. Translating gives CASSKVPPTSGGHSSYEQYF.

V usage is TRBV12-5 and J usage is TRBJ1-1; D not certain. This CDR3 region has 13 residues. CDR1 and CDR2 from the germline V gene are LGHNT and FRNRAP. With 7 bases removed from V and 4 bases from J, the gap between germline ends came to 13 bases. Here the CDR3 DNA reads TGTGCTAGTGCCTCCCCACAGACCACTGAAGCTTTCTTT. It is translated as CASASPQTTEAFF. The full variable domain, in which reference TRBV12-5 and TRBJ1-1 provide the parts outside the CDR3, is DARVTQTPRHKVTEMGQEVTMRCQPILGHNTVFWYRQTMMQGLELLAYFRNRAPLDDSGMPKDRFSAEMPDATLATLKIQPSEPRDSAVYFCASASPQTTEAFFGQGTRLTVV.

As regards this clone: Different DNA sequences within this sample yield the same CDR3. The rearrangement links TRBV12-5 to TRBJ1-2, with 7 nucleotides matching TRBD1. This CDR3 has 13 residues. Germline V lookup: CDR1 LGHNT, CDR2 FRNRAP. The V and J ends lost 6 bases and 2 bases, in that order; junction bases with no gene match: 3. In DNA, the CDR3 is TGTGCTAGTGGCTTACAGGGGAACTATGGCTACACCTTC. Encoded protein: CASGLQGNYGYTF.

This sequence joins TRBV19 and TRBJ1-5, with 7 bases fitting TRBD1. Germline CDR1 is LNHDA and CDR2 is SQIVND (reference sequence). The CDR3 spans 14 residues. V dropped 7 bases and J dropped 2; count of bases not matched to a gene: 5. This CDR3 is CASTSTGGNQPQHF. The DNA for the CDR3 is TGTGCCAGTACGAGCACAGGGGGCAATCAGCCCCAGCATTTT.

V is TRBV19 and J is TRBJ1-4; D gene unclear. Germline V lookup: CDR1 LNHDA, CDR2 SQIVND (reference sequence). Trimming left V 7 bases short and J 0 bases short, with 9 bases between. CDR3 size: 14 residues. CDR3 coding DNA: TGTGCCAGTACCGTACAGACAACTAATGAAAAACTGTTTTTT. Amino acids: CASTVQTTNEKLFF.

The gene calls are TRBV6-5 and TRBJ1-3; no reliable D call. V lost 2 bases and J lost 0, with 11 bases in between. The CDR3 has 16 residues. CDR1 and CDR2 from the germline V gene are MNHEY and SVGAGI. CDR3 protein: CASSYEPESSGNTIYF. The CDR3 DNA reads TGTGCCAGCAGTTACGAGCCGGAGAGCTCTGGAAACACCATATATTTT.

This rearrangement joins TRBV6-1 to TRBJ2-5; 10 positions agree with TRBD2. Trimming took 6 bases from V and 4 from J; bases not matched to a gene: 8. CDR3 size: 15 residues. Germline-derived CDR1 and CDR2 are MNHNS and SASEGT. The CDR3 nucleotides are TGTGCCAGCAGCCATAGCGGGGGGCTGGGAGAGACCCAGTACTTC. Its translation is CASSHSGGLGETQYF.

The sample holds a few counts of this clone. The chain joins TRBV7-6 to TRBJ2-7; D perhaps matches TRBD2 (5 bases). CDR3 length equals 16 residues. CDR1 is SGHVS and CDR2 is FNYEAQ in the germline V gene. Trimming stripped 1 base from V and 5 bases from J, with 18 bases between. CDR3 in DNA: TGTGCCAGCAGCTTAGGTGTGGGCAGGACTTCCCACGAGCAGTACTTC. Protein: CASSLGVGRTSHEQYF.

This chain uses TRBV29-1 with TRBJ2-5; no reliable D call. Germline V gives CDR1 SQVTM, CDR2 ANQGSEA. Trimming left V 4 bases short and J 0 bases short, with 6 bases between. CDR3 size: 12 residues. CDR3 sequence (DNA): TGCAGCGTTGTTACATACCAAGAGACCCAGTACTTC. Its translation is CSVVTYQETQYF.

This clone is a singleton in its sample. The chain is built from TRBV18 and TRBJ2-1, with a possible D match to TRBD1 (5 bases). The CDR3 length is 15 residues. Trimming took off 2 bases at V and 3 bases at J, with 11 bases between the two ends. Germline V gives CDR1 KGHSH, CDR2 LQKENI. The CDR3 nucleotides read TGTGCCAGCTCACCAGGGCAGGGCTACTACAATGAGCAGTTCTTC. This encodes CASSPGQGYYNEQFF.

The chain combines TRBV11-2 with TRBJ1-2; no firm D call. This CDR3 is 16 amino acids long. V lost 5 bases to trimming and J lost 4 bases, with 20 bases between them. Germline CDR1 reads SGHAT; CDR2 reads FQNNGV. The CDR3 region is CASSGRDSRGSYGYTF. CDR3 sequence (DNA): TGTGCCAGCAGCGGGCGAGACTCCCGTGGGAGCTATGGCTACACCTTC.

This clone was seen a few times. The chain combines TRBV6-5 with TRBJ1-2; maybe TRBD1 (6 bases). Germline CDR1 MNHEY, CDR2 SVGAGI. V was pared by 5 bases and J by 6 bases, with 16 bases between. There are 14 residues in the CDR3. In nucleotides, the CDR3 is TGTGCCAGCAGTACCACAGGGAAGGAGGATGGCTACACCTTC. This sequence encodes CASSTTGKEDGYTF.

The chain employs TRBV30 and TRBJ2-1, with 9 nucleotides matching TRBD2. The CDR3 extends over 17 amino acids. V trimming: 2 bases; J trimming: 1 base; junction bases outside the gene matches: 9. In germline, CDR1 is GTSNPN, CDR2 SVGIG (reference sequence). CDR3 amino acids: CAWSTSGSGRSYNEQFF. CDR3 in DNA: TGTGCCTGGAGTACTAGCGGGTCCGGCAGGTCCTACAATGAGCAGTTCTTC.

This chain links TRBV4-2 with TRBJ1-1, with TRBD1 matching 7 bases. The germline CDR1 and CDR2 sequences are LGHNA and YNFKEQ. Trimming took 5 bases from V and 5 from J; bases not matched to a gene: 11. The CDR3 is 15 amino acids. CDR3 in DNA: TGTGCCAGCAGCTTGGGATGGACAGGCGCGACTGAAGCTTTCTTT. It yields the protein CASSLGWTGATEAFF.

The gene calls are TRBV6-5 and TRBJ1-1; possibly TRBD1 for D (5 bases). Germline V lookup: CDR1 MNHEY, CDR2 SVGAGI. Trimming took off 6 bases at V and 4 bases at J, with 18 bases between the two ends. The CDR3 runs to 15 residues. CDR3 coding DNA: TGTGCCAGCAGCCCCCTGGGGGAGGGTTGCACTGAAGCTTTCTTT. Amino acids: CASSPLGEGCTEAFF.

This chain links TRBV28 with TRBJ1-1; a weak D match, TRBD1 (6 bases). The V and J ends lost 6 bases and 11 bases respectively, with 16 bases between them. CDR1 is MDHEN and CDR2 is SYDVKM in the germline V gene. The CDR3 loop spans 12 amino acids. CDR3 sequence reads: CASRGATESAFF. CDR3 bases: TGTGCCAGCAGGGGGGCGACTGAATCGGCTTTCTTT.

V is TRBV9 and J is TRBJ2-2; a weak D match, TRBD1 (6 bases). The V gene lost 2 bases and the J gene lost 2 bases, with 13 bases spanning the gap. From germline, CDR1 is SGDLS and CDR2 YYNGEE. CDR3 length: 16 amino acids. The CDR3 reads CASSVQTGPNTGELFF. The CDR3 DNA reads as TGTGCCAGCAGCGTCCAGACAGGACCCAACACCGGGGAGCTGTTTTTT.

The rearrangement links TRBV2 to TRBJ2-1, with 10 bases lining up with TRBD2. With 7 bases clipped from V and 2 bases from J, the junction kept 5 bases outside the gene matches. This CDR3 region has 15 residues. Germline lookup yields CDR1 SNHLY and CDR2 FYNNEI. CDR3 nucleotides: TGTGCCAGCACCTTAGCGGGGGGCACCTACAATGAGCAGTTCTTC. It translates to CASTLAGGTYNEQFF.

In the case of this clone: The sample has other DNA sequences that encode this CDR3 too. The chain couples TRBV2 to TRBJ1-5, with 7 bases aligning to TRBD1. Losses at the gene ends were 3 bases for V and 0 bases for J; bases not matched to a gene: 5. CDR1 is SNHLY and CDR2 is FYNNEI in the germline V gene. The CDR3 is made up of 16 amino acids. The CDR3 is CASSEGQGDSNQPQHF. The CDR3 DNA reads as TGTGCCAGCAGTGAGGGGCAGGGGGATAGCAATCAGCCCCAGCATTTT.

This rearrangement joins TRBV5-8 to TRBJ2-2; 10 bases map to TRBD2. The CDR3 has 16 residues. V dropped 4 bases and J dropped 6; count of bases not matched to a gene: 9. Germline assignment: CDR1 SGHTS and CDR2 YDEGEE. The CDR3 sequence: CASSPSGLAVPGELFF. The CDR3 DNA is TGTGCCAGCAGCCCTAGTGGACTAGCGGTTCCCGGGGAGCTGTTTTTT.

This clone was counted between two and nine times. At one end the junction does not follow the germline gene, possibly because of a read error. This chain connects TRBV7-9 to TRBJ2-5, with D maybe TRBD2 (7 bases). This CDR3 comprises 13 residues. Germline V gene data show CDR1 as SEHNR and CDR2 as FQNEAQ (reference sequence). As DNA, the CDR3 is TGTTCCAGCAGCTTAGGGGGGGGAGTGACCCAGTACTTC. Protein sequence: CSSSLGGGVTQYF.